A selection of T cell receptor beta chains follows, all from one sample in a study of OX40 agonist ivuxolimab in advanced cancers. Sequencing used immunoSEQ multiplex PCR; TCRdb keeps in-frame clones, though not all of them. This table holds roughly 15,000 clones, around 90% found once. The material was CD4+ or CD8+ T cells sorted from blood, obtained in a trial of the OX40 agonist ivuxolimab. The receptors come from an adult with an advanced solid tumor such as melanoma, head and neck, liver or kidney cancer. CDR3s include the opening cysteine and the closing phenylalanine or tryptophan. Each record gives: J gene, D gene, V gene, clone size, CDR3 protein, CDR3 DNA. A D gene is named only where the DNA matches it firmly. Not every row has a clone size; where given, it reads once, few, many or a size class.

TRBJ2-1,TRBD1,TRBV7-8,few,CASSSHRDRGFHEQFF,TGTGCCAGCAGCTCCCACCGGGACAGGGGGTTTCATGAGCAGTTCTTC
TRBJ2-2,TRBD1,TRBV7-6,-,CASIPDRGRTGELFF,TGTGCCAGCATTCCAGACAGGGGGAGGACCGGGGAGCTGTTTTTT
TRBJ2-2,-,TRBV15,-,CATSRDLNTGELFF,TGTGCCACCAGCAGGGACCTCAACACCGGGGAGCTGTTTTTT
TRBJ2-7,-,TRBV4-2,-,CASSHPARAREQYF,TGTGCCAGCAGCCATCCAGCTAGGGCGCGGGAGCAGTACTTC
TRBJ1-2,-,TRBV5-4,-,CASSPLDGGDYGYTF,TGTGCCAGCAGTCCACTCGACGGGGGCGACTATGGCTACACCTTC
TRBJ1-2,-,TRBV19,-,CASSIGGRNYGYTF,TGTGCCAGTAGTATAGGGGGGCGGAACTATGGCTACACCTTC
TRBJ2-3,TRBD2,TRBV15,once,CATSPREGSTDTQYF,TGTGCCACCAGCCCGCGGGAGGGGAGCACAGATACGCAGTATTTT
TRBJ1-5,-,TRBV14,once,CASSQGVDQPQHF,TGTGCCAGCAGCCAAGGGGTAGATCAGCCCCAGCATTTT
TRBJ2-1,-,TRBV6-6,-,CASSYLTSYNEQFF,TGTGCCAGCAGTTACTTGACCTCCTACAATGAGCAGTTCTTC
TRBJ2-5,-,TRBV9,-,CASSGSGVGVWETQYF,TGTGCCAGCAGTGGATCAGGAGTGGGTGTATGGGAGACCCAGTACTTC
TRBJ2-5,-,TRBV15,-,CATSREGAGKTQYF,TGTGCCACCAGCAGAGAGGGGGCCGGAAAGACCCAGTACTTC
TRBJ2-1,TRBD2,TRBV19,-,CASSIGYRASGRLPHEQFF,TGTGCCAGTAGTATAGGTTACCGGGCTAGCGGGAGGCTGCCTCATGAGCAGTTCTTC
TRBJ2-1,-,TRBV18,-,CASSPPARDSYNEQFF,TGTGCCAGCTCACCACCGGCTAGGGACTCCTACAATGAGCAGTTCTTC
TRBJ2-1,-,TRBV4-1,-,CASSQEETRENEQFF,TGCGCCAGCAGCCAAGAGGAGACTAGGGAAAATGAGCAGTTCTTC
TRBJ2-7,-,TRBV2,-,CASSWRSSYEQYF,TGTGCCAGCAGTTGGAGGAGCTCCTACGAGCAGTACTTC
TRBJ2-1,-,TRBV6-5,-,CATKEGSSYNEQFF,TGTGCCACTAAGGAGGGGAGCTCCTACAATGAGCAGTTCTTC
TRBJ1-5,-,TRBV5-6,-,CASSLGAGETQPQHF,TGTGCCAGCAGCTTGGGGGCAGGGGAAACTCAGCCCCAGCATTTT
TRBJ1-2,-,TRBV11-3,medium-sized,CASSLGSTSYGYTF,TGTGCCAGCAGCTTAGGCTCAACATCCTATGGCTACACCTTC
TRBJ1-2,-,TRBV7-9,few,CASSPRGYTF,TGTGCCAGCAGCCCTAGAGGCTACACCTTC
TRBJ2-3,-,TRBV7-9,-,CASSWLATTDTQYF,TGTGCCAGCAGCTGGCTAGCGACCACAGATACGCAGTATTTT
TRBJ1-1,-,TRBV21-1,once,CASSRQGDTAFF,TGTGCCAGCAGCAGGCAGGGTGATACCGCTTTCTTT
TRBJ1-1,-,TRBV19,-,CASGTPTTEAFF,TGTGCCAGTGGGACACCGACCACTGAAGCTTTCTTT
TRBJ2-5,-,TRBV18,once,CASSPPDYSETQYF,TGTGCCAGCTCACCACCGGACTATTCAGAGACCCAGTACTTC
TRBJ2-7,TRBD1,TRBV11-3,large,CASSPDRGLDEQYF,TGTGCCAGCAGCCCGGACAGGGGGCTTGACGAGCAGTACTTC
TRBJ2-7,TRBD2,TRBV4-3,-,CASSQDPSTSGDYEQYF,TGCGCCAGCAGCCAAGACCCCTCGACTAGCGGGGACTACGAGCAGTACTTC
TRBJ1-2,-,TRBV7-6,-,CASSLAPTGGWERTYGYTF,TGTGCCAGCAGCTTAGCCCCTACCGGGGGGTGGGAGCGGACCTATGGCTACACCTTC
TRBJ2-7,-,TRBV7-5,few,CASSPWTGAYEQYF,TGTGCCAGCAGCCCATGGACAGGGGCCTACGAGCAGTACTTC
TRBJ1-1,-,TRBV18,-,CASSPGPRAIQNTEAFF,TGTGCCAGCTCACCGGGACCCCGAGCAATACAGAACACTGAAGCTTTCTTT
TRBJ2-3,-,TRBV6-5,-,CASSPSTDTQYF,TGTGCCAGCAGCCCTAGCACAGATACGCAGTATTTT
TRBJ2-7,-,TRBV11-2,once,CASSSAYEQYF,TGTGCCAGCAGCTCCGCCTACGAGCAGTACTTC
TRBJ1-1,-,TRBV9,-,CASSVGKADQLLNTEAFF,TGTGCCAGCAGCGTAGGTAAGGCGGACCAGCTTTTGAACACTGAAGCTTTCTTT
TRBJ1-2,-,TRBV29-1,-,CSVGRGETNYGYTF,TGCAGCGTTGGAAGGGGCGAAACTAACTATGGCTACACCTTC
TRBJ1-2,-,TRBV6-5,-,CASSSRRGIGYGYTF,TGTGCCAGCAGTTCACGACGCGGGATTGGGTATGGCTACACCTTC
TRBJ1-5,TRBD1,TRBV27,-,CASRPGQGTRQPQHF,TGTGCCAGCAGACCCGGACAGGGGACACGTCAGCCCCAGCATTTT
TRBJ1-2,-,TRBV27,-,CASRALRGRETF,TGTGCCAGCAGAGCCCTCCGGGGGCGAGAGACCTTC
TRBJ2-1,-,TRBV29-1,-,CSVAGAVWNEQFF,TGCAGCGTTGCAGGGGCCGTTTGGAATGAGCAGTTCTTC
TRBJ2-7,-,TRBV25-1,-,CASSPGHNYEQYF,TGTGCCAGCAGCCCGGGACATAACTACGAGCAGTACTTC
TRBJ1-6,-,TRBV4-3,once,CASSQDRSQNSPLHF,TGCGCCAGCAGCCAAGATCGAAGCCAAAATTCACCCCTCCACTTT
TRBJ2-7,TRBD1,TRBV30,-,CAWSPGQGSHEQYF,TGTGCCTGGAGCCCGGGACAGGGGAGCCACGAGCAGTACTTC
TRBJ2-7,TRBD1,TRBV7-2,-,CASSPDRGARAYEQYF,TGTGCCAGCAGCCCGGACAGGGGGGCCAGGGCCTACGAGCAGTACTTC
TRBJ1-6,-,TRBV5-6,-,CASTSRGARDNSPLHF,TGTGCCAGCACCTCCAGGGGCGCCAGGGATAATTCACCCCTCCACTTT
TRBJ2-2,-,TRBV2,-,CASKDSTRSTGELFF,TGTGCCAGCAAGGACTCGACAAGGAGCACCGGGGAGCTGTTTTTT
TRBJ1-2,-,TRBV19,-,CASSIASAGYGYTF,TGTGCCAGTAGTATCGCCTCCGCAGGCTATGGCTACACCTTC
TRBJ2-1,TRBD2,TRBV4-1,-,CASSWGLAMEYEQFF,TGCGCCAGCAGCTGGGGACTAGCGATGGAGTATGAGCAGTTCTTC
TRBJ1-5,-,TRBV6-1,-,CASSEWGYDSNQPQHF,TGTGCCAGCAGTGAATGGGGTTACGATAGCAATCAGCCCCAGCATTTT
TRBJ2-1,TRBD2,TRBV5-6,-,CASCPRLAGIYGEQFF,TGTGCCAGCTGCCCGAGACTAGCGGGAATATACGGTGAGCAGTTCTTC
TRBJ2-2,-,TRBV6-5,-,CASSYAQGNTGELFF,TGTGCCAGCAGTTACGCCCAGGGGAACACCGGGGAGCTGTTTTTT
TRBJ2-5,-,TRBV9,-,CASSVQGGKETQYF,TGTGCCAGCAGCGTTCAGGGGGGAAAGGAGACCCAGTACTTC
TRBJ1-2,-,TRBV30,-,CAWSVRQFYGYTF,TGTGCCTGGAGTGTACGGCAATTCTATGGCTACACCTTC
TRBJ2-7,-,TRBV5-5,-,CASSLGGKSSYEQYF,TGTGCCAGCAGCTTGGGGGGGAAGAGCTCCTACGAGCAGTACTTC
TRBJ1-1,-,TRBV6-1,-,CASSEEPYYTEAFF,TGTGCCAGCAGTGAGGAGCCCTACTACACTGAAGCTTTCTTT
TRBJ2-3,TRBD2,TRBV7-6,-,CASSLEASGADTQYF,TGTGCCAGCAGCTTAGAGGCAAGCGGGGCAGATACGCAGTATTTT
TRBJ1-3,-,TRBV30,-,CAWRPLERGLSGNTIYF,TGTGCCTGGAGGCCACTTGAGCGGGGATTGTCCGGAAACACCATATATTTT
TRBJ1-4,TRBD1,TRBV16,-,CASSRPDRGNGEKLFF,TGTGCCAGCAGCCGACCGGACAGGGGTAACGGTGAAAAACTGTTTTTT
TRBJ1-2,-,TRBV2,-,CARTLGGRNGYTF,TGTGCCAGAACTTTGGGGGGGCGAAATGGCTACACCTTC
TRBJ2-3,-,TRBV5-6,-,CASSLLPPTVGTQYF,TGTGCCAGCAGCTTGTTACCTCCGACAGTCGGTACGCAGTATTTT